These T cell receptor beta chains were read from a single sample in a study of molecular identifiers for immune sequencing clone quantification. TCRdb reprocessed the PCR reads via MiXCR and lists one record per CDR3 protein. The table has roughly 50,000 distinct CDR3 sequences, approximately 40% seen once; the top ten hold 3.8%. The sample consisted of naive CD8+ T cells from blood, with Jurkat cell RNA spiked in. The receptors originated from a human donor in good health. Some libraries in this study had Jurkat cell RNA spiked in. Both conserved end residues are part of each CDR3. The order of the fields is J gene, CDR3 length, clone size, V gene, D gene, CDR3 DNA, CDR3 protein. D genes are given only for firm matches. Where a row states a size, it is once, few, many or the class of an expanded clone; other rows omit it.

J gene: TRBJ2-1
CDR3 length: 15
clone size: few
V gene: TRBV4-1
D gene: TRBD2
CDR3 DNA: TGCGCCAGCAGCCAAGATAGCCTAGCGGGAGTCGAGCAGTTCTTC
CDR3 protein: CASSQDSLAGVEQFF

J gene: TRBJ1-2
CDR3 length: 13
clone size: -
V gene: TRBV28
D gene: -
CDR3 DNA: TGTGCCAGCAGTAATGGGGGGCCGGCTGGCTACACCTTC
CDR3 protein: CASSNGGPAGYTF

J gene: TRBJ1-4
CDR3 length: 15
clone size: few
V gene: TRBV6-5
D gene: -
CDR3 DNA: TGTGCCAGCAGTCAGTGGACAGCAACTAATGAAAAACTGTTTTTT
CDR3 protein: CASSQWTATNEKLFF

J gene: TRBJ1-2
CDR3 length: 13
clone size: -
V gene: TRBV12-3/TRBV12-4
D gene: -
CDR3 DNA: TGTGCCGGCAGTTCCGGGACGCTCTATGGCTACACCTTC
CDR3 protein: CAGSSGTLYGYTF

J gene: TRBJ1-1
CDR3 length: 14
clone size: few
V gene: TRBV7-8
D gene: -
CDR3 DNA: TGTGCCAGCAGCATAAAGACAGGAACTCCCGAAGCTTTCTTT
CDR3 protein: CASSIKTGTPEAFF

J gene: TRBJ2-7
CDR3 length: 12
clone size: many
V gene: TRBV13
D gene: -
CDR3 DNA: TGTGCCAGCAGCTCTCGCCCGTACGAGCAGTACTTC
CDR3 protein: CASSSRPYEQYF

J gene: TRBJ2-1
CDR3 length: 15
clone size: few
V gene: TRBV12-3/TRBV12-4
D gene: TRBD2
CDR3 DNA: TGTGCCAGCGTTGGGGCGGGGGAACGGTACAATGAGCAGTTCTTC
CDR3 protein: CASVGAGERYNEQFF

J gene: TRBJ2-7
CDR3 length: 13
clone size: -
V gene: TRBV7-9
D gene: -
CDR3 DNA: TGTGCCAGCACTTGGGGAGGCGCCTACGAGCAGTACTTC
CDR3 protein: CASTWGGAYEQYF

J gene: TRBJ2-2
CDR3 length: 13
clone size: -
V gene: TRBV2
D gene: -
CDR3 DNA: TGTGCCAGCCTTGAGGGCTTAACCGGGGAGCTGATTTTT
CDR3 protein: CASLEGLTGELIF

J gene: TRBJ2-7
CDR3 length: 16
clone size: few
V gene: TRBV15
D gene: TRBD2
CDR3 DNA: TGTGCCACCAGCAGAGATCGGACTAGCGGGGTGGGCGAGCAGTACTTC
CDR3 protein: CATSRDRTSGVGEQYF

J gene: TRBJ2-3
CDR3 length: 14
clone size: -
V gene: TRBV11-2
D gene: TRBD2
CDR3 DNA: TGTGCCAGCAGCCCGGGACTAGGTACAGATACGCAGTATTTT
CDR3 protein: CASSPGLGTDTQYF

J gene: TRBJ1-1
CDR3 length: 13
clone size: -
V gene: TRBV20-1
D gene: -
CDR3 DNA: TGCAGTGCTAGTGGAACAGGGTTTTATGAAGCTTTCTTT
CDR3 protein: CSASGTGFYEAFF

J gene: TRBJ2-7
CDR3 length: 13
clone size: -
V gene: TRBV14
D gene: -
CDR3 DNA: TGTGCCAGCAGCCAAGAACTACGACAGGAGCAGTACTTC
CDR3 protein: CASSQELRQEQYF

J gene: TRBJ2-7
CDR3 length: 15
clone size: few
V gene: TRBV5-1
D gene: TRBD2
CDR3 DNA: TGCGCCAGCAGCTTGAGAGCGGGAGGTGCCTACGAGCAGTACTTC
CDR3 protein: CASSLRAGGAYEQYF

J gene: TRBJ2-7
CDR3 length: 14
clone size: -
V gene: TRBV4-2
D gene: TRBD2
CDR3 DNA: TGTGCCAGCAGCACTAGCGGGGGGTCCTACGAGCAGTGCTTC
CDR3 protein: CASSTSGGSYEQCF

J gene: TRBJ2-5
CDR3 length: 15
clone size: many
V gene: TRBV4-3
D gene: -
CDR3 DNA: TGCGCCAGCAGCCACGGCGGAGAGTACCAAGAGACCCAGTACTTC
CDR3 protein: CASSHGGEYQETQYF

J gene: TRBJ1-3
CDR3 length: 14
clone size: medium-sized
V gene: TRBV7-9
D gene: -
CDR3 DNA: TGTGCCAGCAGGGAAGGTCGCTCTGGAAACACCATATATTTT
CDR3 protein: CASREGRSGNTIYF

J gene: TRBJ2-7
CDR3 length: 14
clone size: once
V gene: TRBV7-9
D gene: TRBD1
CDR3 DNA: TGTGCCGGTGGGGGGGGACAGGGAGCCTACGAGCAGTACTTC
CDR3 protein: CAGGGGQGAYEQYF

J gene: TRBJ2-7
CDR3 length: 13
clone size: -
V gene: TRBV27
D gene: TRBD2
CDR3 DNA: TGTGCCAGCAGTTTGACGGGAGGGATTGAGCAGTACTTC
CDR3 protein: CASSLTGGIEQYF

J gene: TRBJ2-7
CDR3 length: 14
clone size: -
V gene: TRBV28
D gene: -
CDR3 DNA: TGTGCCAGCAGTTTTGGAGGGGCGGGGTACGAGCAGTACTTC
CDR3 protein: CASSFGGAGYEQYF

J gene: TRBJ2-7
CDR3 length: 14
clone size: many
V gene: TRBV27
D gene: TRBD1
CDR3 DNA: TGTGCCAGCAGTTTCCTGGGACAGTCGATAGAGCAGTACTTC
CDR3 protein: CASSFLGQSIEQYF

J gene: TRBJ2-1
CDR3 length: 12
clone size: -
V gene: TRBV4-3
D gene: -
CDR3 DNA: TGCGCCAGCAGCCAAATGGGGTTTGAGCAGTTCTTC
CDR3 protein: CASSQMGFEQFF

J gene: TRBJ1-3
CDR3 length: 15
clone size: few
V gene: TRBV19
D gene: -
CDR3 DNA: TGTGCCAGTTGGGGACTGCTCGACTCTGGAAACACCATAAATTTT
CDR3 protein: CASWGLLDSGNTINF

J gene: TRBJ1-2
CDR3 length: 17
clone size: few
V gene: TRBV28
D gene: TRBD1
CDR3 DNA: TGTGCCAGCAGTTATTCGGGACAGGGGTTAGCTAACTATGGCTACACCTTC
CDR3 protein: CASSYSGQGLANYGYTF

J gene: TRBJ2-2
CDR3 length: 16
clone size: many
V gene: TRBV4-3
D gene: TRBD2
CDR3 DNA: TGCGCCAGCAGCCAAGGTGTTAGCGGGAGCGTCGGGGAGCTGTTTTTT
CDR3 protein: CASSQGVSGSVGELFF

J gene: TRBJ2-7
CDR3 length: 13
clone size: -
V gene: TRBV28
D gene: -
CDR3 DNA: TGTGCCAGCAGTTTATCAGAAGTCTACGAGCAGTACTTC
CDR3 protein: CASSLSEVYEQYF

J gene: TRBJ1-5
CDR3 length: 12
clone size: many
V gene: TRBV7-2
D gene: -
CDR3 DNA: TGTGCCAGCAGCTTAGGTGGGCAGCCCCAGCATTTT
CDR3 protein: CASSLGGQPQHF

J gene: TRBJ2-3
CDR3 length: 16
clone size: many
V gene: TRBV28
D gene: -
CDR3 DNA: TGTGCCAGCCTCGGGTCGCAGGTCGTGTCGTGGGGTACGCAGTATTTT
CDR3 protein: CASLGSQVVSWGTQYF

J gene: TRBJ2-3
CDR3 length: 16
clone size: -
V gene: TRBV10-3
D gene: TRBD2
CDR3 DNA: TGTGCCATCAGTTCTGGGACTAGCGGGTTGACAGATACGCAGTATTTT
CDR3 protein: CAISSGTSGLTDTQYF

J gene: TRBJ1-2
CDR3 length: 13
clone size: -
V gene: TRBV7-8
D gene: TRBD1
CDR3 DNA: TGTGCCAGCAGCTTGGGACAGATTTATGGCTACACCTTC
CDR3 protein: CASSLGQIYGYTF

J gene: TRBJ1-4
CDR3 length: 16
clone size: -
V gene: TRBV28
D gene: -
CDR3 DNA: TGTGCCAGCAGCATAGGAACCAGGGGAATTGTAGAAAAACTGTTTTTT
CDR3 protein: CASSIGTRGIVEKLFF

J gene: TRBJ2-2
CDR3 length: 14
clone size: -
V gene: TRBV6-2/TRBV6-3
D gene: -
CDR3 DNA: TGTGCCAGCAGTTCCCAGAATCCAACCGGGGAGCTGTTTTTT
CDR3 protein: CASSSQNPTGELFF

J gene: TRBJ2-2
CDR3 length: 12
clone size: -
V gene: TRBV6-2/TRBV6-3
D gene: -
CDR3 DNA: TGTGCCAGCAGTTACGGGGCCGGGGAGCTGTTTTTT
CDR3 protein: CASSYGAGELFF

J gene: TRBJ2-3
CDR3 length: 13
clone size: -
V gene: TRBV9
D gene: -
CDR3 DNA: TGTGCCGGCCGGGACTCTTACACAGATACGCAGTATTTT
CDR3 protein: CAGRDSYTDTQYF

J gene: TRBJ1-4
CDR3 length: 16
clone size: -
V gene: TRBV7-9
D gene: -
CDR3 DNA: TGTGCCAGCAGCTCTAGTGAATCGGGGATACGTGAAAAACTGTTTTTT
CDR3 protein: CASSSSESGIREKLFF

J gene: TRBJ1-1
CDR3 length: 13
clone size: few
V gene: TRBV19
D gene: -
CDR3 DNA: TGTGCCAGCCAGGGGAACATGAACACTGAAGCTTTCTTT
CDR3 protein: CASQGNMNTEAFF

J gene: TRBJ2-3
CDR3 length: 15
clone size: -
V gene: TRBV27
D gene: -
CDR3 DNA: TGTGCCAGCAGTTTCTGGCAAGGCGGCACAGATACGCAGTATTTT
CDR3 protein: CASSFWQGGTDTQYF

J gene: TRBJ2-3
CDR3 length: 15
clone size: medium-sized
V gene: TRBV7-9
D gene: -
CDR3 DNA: TGTGCCAGCAGTTCGGGACGGAGTAGCACAGATACGCAGTATTTT
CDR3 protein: CASSSGRSSTDTQYF

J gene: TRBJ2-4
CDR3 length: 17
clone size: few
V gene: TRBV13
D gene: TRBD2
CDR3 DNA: TGTGCCAGCAGCACTCGGGACACCTTAGCGGGAGAGGGGTTGGAGTACTTC
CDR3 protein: CASSTRDTLAGEGLEYF

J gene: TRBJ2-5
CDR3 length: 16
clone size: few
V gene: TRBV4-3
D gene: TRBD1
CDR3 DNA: TGCGCCAGCAGCCAAGACCCTGGGACAGGGGAGGAGACCCAGTACTTC
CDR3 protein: CASSQDPGTGEETQYF